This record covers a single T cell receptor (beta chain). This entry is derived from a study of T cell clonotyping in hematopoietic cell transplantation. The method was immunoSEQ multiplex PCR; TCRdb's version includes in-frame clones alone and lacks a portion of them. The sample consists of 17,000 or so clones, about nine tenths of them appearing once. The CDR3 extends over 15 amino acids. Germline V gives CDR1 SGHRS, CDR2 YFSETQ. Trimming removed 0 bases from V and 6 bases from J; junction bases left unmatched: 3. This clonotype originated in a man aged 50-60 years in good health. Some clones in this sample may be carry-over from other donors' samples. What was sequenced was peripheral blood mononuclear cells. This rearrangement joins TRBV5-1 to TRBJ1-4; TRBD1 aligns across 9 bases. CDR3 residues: CASSLDGQGYEKLFF. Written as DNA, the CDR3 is TGCGCCAGCAGCTTGGACGGACAGGGGTATGAAAAACTGTTTTTT.